This TCR beta chain appears in the sequencing data of a study of blood T cell repertoires in COVID-19. On the study more broadly: COVID-19 samples collected from the United States, Italy and Spain covered acute and convalescent phases.

To note about this clone: Within the sample, other DNA sequences also encode this same CDR3.

TCRdb's table, derived via immunoSEQ multiplex PCR, lists solely in-frame clones and lacks some. The sample includes tens of thousands of clones, about nine tenths of them seen just once. There are 14 residues in the CDR3. The V gene lost 2 bases and the J gene lost 2 bases, with 8 bases spanning the gap. The germline V gene has CDR1 SGDLS and CDR2 YYNGEE. This chain connects TRBV9 to TRBJ1-3; D may be TRBD1 (5 bases). Sequencing used peripheral blood. The TCR sequence derives from a woman aged 45-65 years in a cohort sampled during active COVID-19. The CDR3 DNA follows: TGTGCCAGCAGCGTCACCAGGGCTGGAAACACCATATATTTT. It is translated as CASSVTRAGNTIYF.